One sample yielded the 3 T cell receptor beta chains listed below, sequenced in a study of shared clonotypes between healthy human individuals. Profiling relied on immunoSEQ multiplex PCR, and the TCRdb table lists in-frame clones only, not all of them. Of a few million clones in the sample, 90% to 95% were seen once. Only CD45RO-negative cells positively selected for CCR7 counted as naive CD8 cells, so terminally differentiated effector memory CD45RA+ cells were excluded. Sequencing was done on a sample of naive CD8+ T cells from PBMCs. The receptors were gathered from a man aged 18 to 30 in good health. Some clones in this sample may be carry-over from other donors' samples.

The chain combines TRBV7-9 with TRBJ2-5; no firm D call. Per germline, CDR1 SEHNR and CDR2 FQNEAQ (reference sequence). CDR3 length: 14 residues. Trimming left V 5 bases short and J 4 bases short, with 14 bases between. The CDR3 spells CASSARKRGETQYF. In DNA, the CDR3 is TGTGCCAGCAGCGCCCGGAAACGAGGAGAGACCCAGTACTTC. Combining the CDR3 with reference TRBV7-9 and TRBJ2-5 gives the whole variable domain DTGVSQNPRHKITKRGQNVTFRCDPISEHNRLYWYRQTLGQGPEFLTYFQNEAQLEKSRLLSDRFSAERPKGSFSTLEIQRTEQGDSAMYLCASSARKRGETQYFGPGTRLLVL.

This clone was recorded once. The sample has other DNA sequences that encode this CDR3 too. V and J are TRBV28 and TRBJ2-7; TRBD1 matches 9 bases. The germline V gene has CDR1 MDHEN and CDR2 SYDVKM. Losses at the gene ends were 3 bases for V and 3 bases for J; bases not matched to a gene: 0. This CDR3 has 13 residues. In DNA, the CDR3 is TGTGCCAGCAGTTTGGACAGGGGCTACGAGCAGTACTTC. Its translation is CASSLDRGYEQYF.

This sequence joins TRBV27 and TRBJ2-7; no definite D call. The CDR3 totals 13 residues. The V end lost 8 bases, the J end lost 2 bases, and 13 bases lay between the germline ends. CDR1 is MNHEY, CDR2 SMNVEV, per germline (reference sequence). The CDR3 DNA reads TGTGCCAGCTCGACCCTAAAGCCCTACGAGCAGTACTTC. This gives the protein CASSTLKPYEQYF.